This TCR beta chain was captured in a study of T cell repertoires in cytomegalovirus infection. Study-wide findings and caveats: Dominant in the ex vivo response were TCR beta clonotypes restricted by HLA-C and specific for CMV.

V gave up 0 bases and J gave up 0 bases; unmatched junction bases: 2. The CDR3 contains 15 residues. The germline V gene encodes CDR1 ENHRY and CDR2 SYGVKD. One entry per CDR3 protein, called by TCRdb with MiXCR from the reads. The sample includes some 180,000 distinct CDR3 sequences, approximately 18% seen only once; the top ten take under 30%. Comments on this clonotype: The antigen remains undetermined.

This sequence joins TRBV10-3 and TRBJ2-7, with TRBD1 identical over 7 bases. The sequenced sample was CD8+ T cells from PBMCs. The TCR was taken from a human donor in good health (CMV status not recorded). Some clones in this sample may be carry-over from other donors' samples. Here the CDR3 DNA reads TGTGCCATCAGTGAGTCGACAGGGCTCTCCTACGAGCAGTACTTC. Translated, it gives CAISESTGLSYEQYF.